This record looks at one T cell receptor beta chain sequence and its context. What antigen it recognizes has not been identified. Per-base quality was not reported, and no clone a single base away is much larger than it. Healthy controls were some 35 blood donors whose buffy coats came from the Finnish Red Cross blood service. All TCR-sequenced material derived from peripheral blood: patient blood samples and healthy donor buffy coats. Ficoll-Hypaque gradient centrifugation was used to isolate peripheral blood mononuclear cells. Magnetic purification was used to isolate CD4+ cells from the buffy coats of the healthy controls. Genomic DNA was extracted using the Gentra Puregene Cell and Tissue kit, and a Qubit 2.0 fluorometer was used to quantify it. This entry belongs to a study of STAT5B mutations in CD4+ large granular lymphocyte leukemia (dated by TCRdb to between 2020 and 2023). For the wider study: Among the healthy controls, the CDR3 'QG' motif was associated with a particular HLA allele. The TCRbeta repertoires of CD4+ T-cell large granular lymphocyte leukemia patients were compared with the TCRbeta repertoires of healthy blood donors. The purity of purified fractions was confirmed by flow cytometry on FACSCanto II or FACSVerse to exceed 95% among lymphocytes.

TCRbeta rearrangements were sequenced from genomic DNA using the immunoSEQ assay at survey resolution. Per the authors' processing: In the TCR sequencing data, the lowest productive clonotype frequency that could be detected was 2.59 x 10-5. Only productive TCRbeta rearrangements, meaning sequences that were complete and in-frame, were kept for the analyses. Sample clonality was computed as Simpson clonality in the immunoSEQ Analyzer version 3.0. Clones were grouped by frequency into very rare, small, medium, large (1-20%) or hyperexpanded (>20%) categories. Generation probabilities were estimated with OLGA 1.2.3, V-gene circos plots were made with VDJtools, specificities were looked up in VDJdb, and CDR3 motifs were identified with GLIPH. This immuneACCESS table, as held by TCRdb, lists in-frame sequences with V and J called but not all clones. Of the missing ones, under half trace to an unresolved V gene in checked studies; the others have no known cause. Clone size and V and J calls were adopted from that table, with D and trimming inferred from the DNA. The sample includes 30,000 to 35,000 clones, with around 88% observed a single time. The ten largest clones represent 0.97% of the sample.

The paper as a whole reports these results and caveats: TRBV06-family usage was enriched among the top patient clones (8/27) compared with healthy controls (2/35). Greater clonality appeared to be present in CD4-sorted patient repertoires than in healthy CD4+ repertoires, and the difference was retained after the putative leukemic clones were removed. The data were not HLA-matched, and the higher clonality in CD4+ T-LGLL than in CD8+ T-LGLL could be due to the relatively small sample size. Main leukemic clonotypes were private to each patient, although about a quarter of the main leukemic clonotypes were found at low frequency in the non-leukemic repertoires of other patients.

The germline V gene supplies CDR1 SGHAT and CDR2 FQNNGV. V ends up 2 bases short and J 4 bases short, with an unmatched junction base count of 5. Its CDR3 holds 15 amino acids, cysteine through phenylalanine. The retained sequence is limited to the CDR3, 45 bases, with the frame set at the first base. This TCR derives from a human donor in good health. The chain uses TRBV11-2 and TRBJ1-1; 9 bases in the junction line up with TRBD1. The specimen was CD4+ T cells from blood buffy coats. The CDR3 is CASSLRRTGVTEAFF. The DNA is as follows: TGTGCCAGCAGCTTAAGGAGGACAGGGGTCACTGAAGCTTTCTTT.